This T cell receptor (beta chain) was profiled in a study of immune cell composition in non-small cell lung cancer. Study outcomes and limitations: No significant correlation existed between pack-years smoked and tumour clonality. Dominant in vivo tumour-associated clones were not shown to share tumour-reactive sequences. Top 10 clone scores and clonality were higher in squamous than adenocarcinoma.

Sequencing was performed with immunoSEQ multiplex PCR; in TCRdb, only in-frame clones are kept and a portion is missing. The table records 13,000 or so clones, roughly 74% of them present only once. Deletions cut 5 bases from V and 5 bases from J, with 18 bases between. Germline values: CDR1 SGHTA, CDR2 FQGNSA. The CDR3 spans 15 residues. Turning to this clone: The antigen remains undetermined.

This chain joins TRBV7-2 and TRBJ2-5, with a tentative D call TRBD2 (5 bases). The TCR was taken from a human donor with non-small cell lung cancer. Sequencing was performed on lung tumor tissue. The CDR3, as DNA: TGTGCCAGCAGCCCCCGACGGGATCTTGGGGAGACCCAGTACTTC. Translation gives CASSPRRDLGETQYF.